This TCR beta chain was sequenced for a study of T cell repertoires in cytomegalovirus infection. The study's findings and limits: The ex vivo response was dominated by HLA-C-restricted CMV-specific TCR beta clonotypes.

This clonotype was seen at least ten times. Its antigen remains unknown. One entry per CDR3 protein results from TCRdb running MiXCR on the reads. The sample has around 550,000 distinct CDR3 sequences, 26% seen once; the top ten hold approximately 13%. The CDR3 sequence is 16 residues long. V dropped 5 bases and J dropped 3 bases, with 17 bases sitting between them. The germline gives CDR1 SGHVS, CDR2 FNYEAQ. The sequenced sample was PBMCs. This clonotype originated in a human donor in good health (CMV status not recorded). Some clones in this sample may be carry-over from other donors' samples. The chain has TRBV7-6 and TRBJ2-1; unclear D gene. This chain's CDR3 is CASSPAVWKDYNEQFF. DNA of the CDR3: TGTGCCAGCAGCCCGGCCGTTTGGAAAGACTACAATGAGCAGTTCTTC.